This T cell receptor beta chain was observed in a study of T cell responses to AZD1222 COVID-19 vaccine listed by TCRdb under 2021. With regard to the full study: AZD1222 recipients whose second dose came at about 4 weeks and those whose second dose came at about 12 weeks were combined into one group, since spike-specific TCR depth and breadth did not differ between the two schedules. Trial participants were enrolled by age into 18-55, 56-69 and 70-plus year subgroups, with about 150, 27 and 61 TCR-sequenced participants respectively. TCR sequencing was performed for about 240 trial participants, of whom about 200 were given two doses of AZD1222 and approximately 25 were given two doses of MenACWY control vaccine. Overall study outcomes, separate from this receptor: Nearly half of unique spike-specific TCRs reportedly recognized epitopes outside regions mutated in the B.1.351 and B.1.1.7 variants. The whole spike protein was spanned by vaccine-associated CD4 TCRs, and dominant responses were seen in regions 160-218 and 743-854. Only five to seven AZD1222 recipients were SARS-CoV-2 seropositive at baseline, limiting conclusions about previously exposed vaccinees. In the small 56-69-year group, the increase in depth fell short of significance, most likely because of low power. Participants were mostly white British and included more females than males, and it was suggested by the authors that clonal diversity may have been underestimated. No day 14 peak-response samples were available, so repertoires were characterized only after the peak T cell response. After two AZD1222 doses, both the breadth and the depth of spike-specific TCRs were significantly higher than at day 0 and than in MenACWY recipients.

The time point label, as the study defines it: baseline before first vaccination. The vaccinee samples were drawn from two UK trials, COV001 and COV002, one of which was a single-blind randomized controlled phase 2/3 trial testing AZD1222 (ChAdOx1 nCoV-19) in healthy adults. Trial participant PBMC samples were collected at day 0 and day 28 after the second dose for TCRbeta chain sequencing. A remark on this clone: Its antigen is still unknown. Base qualities are not recorded, but no much larger clone differs from it by a single base.

The CDR3 regions of human TCRbeta chains were analyzed by immunosequencing. Regarding the original processing steps: TCRs in the repertoires were compared against a reference library of SARS-CoV-2-specific TCRs that had been generated with the MIRA antigen-specificity platform. Breadth meant the fraction of unique TCRs that were SARS-CoV-2-associated, whereas depth meant the fraction of total T cells that were SARS-CoV-2-associated. Using the MIRA data, every spike-specific TCR was mapped to the spike region that the TCR reacted to and assigned to either a CD4 or a CD8 class. Log10-transformed breadth and depth values were compared by one-way ANOVA with Sidak's multiple comparisons tests. The table comes from immuneACCESS by way of TCRdb, which keeps in-frame sequences with V and J called. Part of the clones is missing from these tables; in studies checked, under half for an unresolved V gene and the rest for unknown reasons. V, J and clone size were drawn from that table, and D and trimming were deduced from the DNA. For this sample there are fewer than 120,000 clones; 81% appear just once. The ten largest clones add up to 3.5% to 5% of the sample.

V sheds 5 bases and J sheds 0 bases, leaving 3 bases between their ends. Reading from cysteine to phenylalanine, the CDR3 counts 12 amino acids. The entry retains the CDR3 DNA only, 36 bases that are in frame from base 1. CDR1 is given as PRHDT and CDR2 as FYEKMQ, both from the germline V gene (reference sequence). The sequences come from peripheral blood, collected on day 0 of AZD1222 vaccination. The rearrangement combines TRBV13 with TRBJ2-3, with an unclear D gene assignment. This clonotype originated in an adult in good health. The CDR3 reads as follows: CASSLSTDTQYF. The base sequence is TGTGCCAGCAGCCTGAGCACAGATACGCAGTATTTT.